Each of the 21 T cell receptor beta chains below was sequenced from the same sample in a study of CD8 T cells in Susac syndrome. It was with random hexamers that about 0.45 to 1 ug RNA was reverse transcribed. Via MiXCR, TCRdb re-called the immunoSEQ multiplex PCR reads, giving one row per CDR3 protein. The sample contains over 120,000 distinct CDR3 sequences, just under 95% of which appear only once. The sample taken for sequencing was CD4+ T cells from PBMCs. Receptors originate from a human donor with Susac syndrome.

The genes are TRBV12-3 or TRBV12-4 and TRBJ2-2; perhaps D is TRBD1 or TRBD2 (5 bases each). The CDR3 is made up of 15 amino acids. V dropped 7 bases and J dropped 4 bases, with 16 bases sitting between them. The CDR3 nucleotides read TGTGCCAGCAACGGGCCGGGGACCCTCACCGGGGAGCTGTTTTTT. This encodes CASNGPGTLTGELFF.

The chain joins TRBV29-1 to TRBJ2-5, with 7 bases matching TRBD2. The CDR3 has 13 amino acids. Germline CDR1 SQVTM, CDR2 ANQGSEA. Trimming cost V 3 bases and J 5 bases; bases outside gene matches: 6. CDR3 nucleotide sequence: TGCAGCGTTGATCACCAGCGGGGCGAGACCCAGTACTTC. It is translated as CSVDHQRGETQYF. The full variable domain, with the rest looked up from reference TRBV29-1 and TRBJ2-5, is SAVISQKPSRDICQRGTSLTIQCQVDSQVTMMFWYRQQPGQSLTLIATANQGSEATYESGFVIDKFPISRPNLTFSTLTVSNMSPEDSSIYLCSVDHQRGETQYFGPGTRLLVL.

This clonotype has just one count. The V and J genes are TRBV2 and TRBJ2-1, with 8 bases matching TRBD1. Germline trimming cut 3 bases from V and 8 bases from J; bases unmatched to any gene: 6. This CDR3 comprises 14 residues. Germline CDR1 is SNHLY and CDR2 is FYNNEI. The CDR3 is CASSEDRAWYEQFF. The DNA for the CDR3 is TGTGCCAGCAGTGAGGACAGGGCTTGGTATGAGCAGTTCTTC.

The J gene is TRBJ2-1, the V gene TRBV12-5; possible D gene TRBD1, 5 bases. CDR1 and CDR2 (germline): LGHNT, FRNRAP. This CDR3 spans 12 amino acids. V lost 4 bases, J lost 7 bases, and 8 bases lay in between. CDR3 in amino acids: CASGSAGNEQFF. The DNA for the CDR3 is TGTGCTAGTGGTTCCGCAGGGAATGAGCAGTTCTTC.

This chain uses TRBV18 with TRBJ2-5; possible D gene TRBD2, 6 bases. The CDR3 contains 11 residues. The V end was cut by 3 bases, the J end by 8 bases, with 7 bases between. Germline CDR1 reads KGHSH; CDR2 reads LQKENI. The CDR3 region is CASSPEGTQYF. CDR3 in DNA: TGTGCCAGCTCACCGGAGGGAACCCAGTACTTC.

V gene TRBV2 combines with J gene TRBJ2-3; 9 positions match TRBD1. Germline V lookup: CDR1 SNHLY, CDR2 FYNNEI. The CDR3 is made up of 15 amino acids. Unmatched junction bases numbered 9, after V lost 8 bases and J lost 3 bases. The CDR3 protein is CASRPGQGITDTQYF. The CDR3, as DNA: TGTGCCAGCCGTCCAGGACAGGGGATAACAGATACGCAGTATTTT.

This clonotype was observed a single time. The chain links TRBV7-2 to TRBJ2-7, with 8 bases identical to TRBD1. V lost 5 bases, J lost 5 bases, and 5 bases stayed unmatched. CDR1 SGHTA and CDR2 FQGNSA come from the germline V gene. The CDR3 has 13 amino acids. The CDR3 is CASSIDRGHEQYF. CDR3 sequence (DNA): TGTGCCAGCAGCATAGACAGGGGCCACGAGCAGTACTTC.

The chain couples TRBV30 to TRBJ1-2; possibly TRBD1 for D (5 bases). The CDR3 runs to 13 residues. CDR1 is GTSNPN and CDR2 is SVGIG in the germline V gene (reference sequence). Trimming cost V 6 bases and J 4 bases, with 15 bases left between them. The CDR3 spells CACPTGAGYGYTF. The CDR3 coding sequence is TGTGCCTGCCCCACCGGGGCAGGCTATGGCTACACCTTC.

The chain links TRBV9 to TRBJ2-5, with unresolved D. V lost 0 bases and J 5 bases, leaving 11 bases between the germline ends. Germline CDR1 and CDR2: SGDLS and YYNGEE. This CDR3 comprises 14 residues. The CDR3 reads CASSVDPRAETQYF. In nucleotides, the CDR3 is TGTGCCAGCAGCGTAGACCCTAGAGCCGAGACCCAGTACTTC.

The V gene is TRBV3-1, the J gene TRBJ1-1, with 9 positions matching TRBD1. CDR1 and CDR2 (germline): LGHDT, YNNKEL (reference sequence). Trimming took 0 bases from V and 11 from J; bases not matched to a gene: 4. This CDR3 region has 13 residues. CDR3 amino acids: CASSQDNRGHAFF. For the CDR3, the DNA is TGTGCCAGCAGCCAAGATAACAGGGGGCACGCTTTCTTT.

This sequence joins TRBV7-9 and TRBJ2-3; the D gene could be TRBD1 or TRBD2 (7 bases each). The germline V and J ends were trimmed by 6 bases and 3 bases, with 16 bases remaining between them. The germline V gene encodes CDR1 SEHNR and CDR2 FQNEAQ (reference sequence). CDR3 length equals 15 residues. The CDR3 region has the DNA TGTGCCAGCAGGCCTCAGGGGGGGCCAACAGATACGCAGTATTTT. As protein: CASRPQGGPTDTQYF.

About this clonotype itself: The junction departs from the called germline gene at one end, perhaps through a read error. This chain connects TRBV20-1 to TRBJ2-1, with TRBD2 as a possible D gene (6 bases). This CDR3 contains 14 residues. Per the germline V gene, CDR1 is DFQATT and CDR2 is SNEGSKA (reference sequence). CDR3 DNA sequence: TGCAGTGCTACTGCCGGGACTTCCTCCAATGAGCAGTTCTTC. The encoded protein is CSATAGTSSNEQFF.

The chain has TRBV2 and TRBJ2-2, with 8 bases identical to TRBD1. V shed 6 bases, J shed 4 bases, and the junction held 4 bases outside the gene matches. The germline gives CDR1 SNHLY, CDR2 FYNNEI. The CDR3 has 14 residues. The CDR3 spells CASRDRVVTGELFF. The CDR3 nucleotides read TGTGCCAGCAGGGACAGGGTTGTCACCGGGGAGCTGTTTTTT.

The chain is built from TRBV15 and TRBJ2-5; D tentatively fits TRBD1 or TRBD2 (5 bases each). The CDR3 length is 16 residues. Germline V gene sequence: CDR1 LNHNV, CDR2 YYDKDF (reference sequence). V was pared by 1 base and J by 5 bases, with 17 bases between. The CDR3 bases are TGTGCCACCAGCAGAGCTAGGGCAGGGAGAGGGGAGACCCAGTACTTC. Translation gives CATSRARAGRGETQYF.

The chain links TRBV12-3 or TRBV12-4 to TRBJ2-7; 9 bases match TRBD1. The CDR3 spans 15 residues. Losses at the gene ends were 3 bases for V and 4 bases for J; bases not matched to a gene: 7. The CDR3 spells CASSFGGTGRYEQYF. Here the CDR3 DNA reads TGTGCCAGCAGTTTCGGCGGGACAGGGAGGTACGAGCAGTACTTC.

The chain is built from TRBV20-1 and TRBJ2-7; possible D gene TRBD2, 6 bases. The CDR3 extends over 14 amino acids. Trimming took 5 bases from V and 1 from J, leaving 15 bases between them. Germline CDR1 is DFQATT and CDR2 is SNEGSKA (reference sequence). The CDR3 DNA follows: TGCAGTGCTCCCCAGAGCGGGCGATCCTACGAGCAGTACTTC. Translated: CSAPQSGRSYEQYF.

The J gene is TRBJ2-7, the V gene TRBV29-1; no reliable D call. The V end lost 4 bases, the J end lost 5 bases, and 9 bases lay between the germline ends. The CDR3 has 11 residues. Germline CDR1 SQVTM, CDR2 ANQGSEA. The DNA for the CDR3 is TGCAGCGTTGCCAGCCGCAACGAGCAGTACTTC. Translating gives CSVASRNEQYF.

V and J are TRBV5-4 and TRBJ2-7; TRBD1 is a possible D gene (6 bases). The CDR3 covers 13 residues. CDR1 is SGHNT, CDR2 YYREEE, per germline (reference sequence). Trimming cost V 5 bases and J 0 bases, with 9 bases left between them. The CDR3 sequence: CASRGASSYEQYF. The CDR3 DNA is TGTGCCAGCAGGGGGGCGAGCTCCTACGAGCAGTACTTC.

The rearrangement uses TRBV12-3 or TRBV12-4 and TRBJ1-1; the D gene is possibly TRBD1 (6 bases). The CDR3 extends over 14 amino acids. Trimming pared 5 bases from V and 5 bases from J, leaving 15 bases between. The CDR3 loop reads CASSRPRQGTEAFF. CDR3 coding DNA: TGTGCCAGCAGTCGGCCCCGCCAGGGGACTGAAGCTTTCTTT.

The chain links TRBV7-2 to TRBJ2-5, with TRBD2 identical over 9 bases. CDR1 and CDR2 from the germline V gene are SGHTA and FQGNSA. The trim removed 0 bases at V and 2 bases at J, leaving 1 base unmatched. The CDR3 runs 15 residues. CDR3 in amino acids: CASSLAGLAQETQYF. CDR3 DNA sequence: TGTGCCAGCAGCTTAGCGGGACTAGCTCAAGAGACCCAGTACTTC. The full variable domain, with the rest looked up from reference TRBV7-2 and TRBJ2-5, is GAGVSQSPSNKVTEKGKDVELRCDPISGHTALYWYRQSLGQGLEFLIYFQGNSAPDKSGLPSDRFSAERTGGSVSTLTIQRTQQEDSAVYLCASSLAGLAQETQYFGPGTRLLVL.

V and J are TRBV5-1 and TRBJ2-1; TRBD2 might be the D (5 bases). V gave up 3 bases and J gave up 8 bases, with 15 bases separating them. The CDR3 covers 14 residues. The germline V gene has CDR1 SGHRS and CDR2 YFSETQ. The CDR3 sequence: CASSSLASAHEQFF. The CDR3 nucleotides are TGCGCCAGCAGCTCCTTAGCGTCAGCTCATGAGCAGTTCTTC. Combining the CDR3 with reference TRBV5-1 and TRBJ2-1 gives the whole variable domain KAGVTQTPRYLIKTRGQQVTLSCSPISGHRSVSWYQQTPGQGLQFLFEYFSETQRNKGNFPGRFSGRQFSNSRSEMNVSTLELGDSALYLCASSSLASAHEQFFGPGTRLTVL.